A single TCR beta chain is shown here with its context. The data derive from a study of CD8 T cells in ankylosing spondylitis. TCRdb independently ran MiXCR on the 5' RACE reads; one entry per CDR3 protein. Of approximately 220,000 distinct CDR3 sequences listed, 20% to 30% are singletons. CDR1 is MNHEY, CDR2 SVGAGI, per germline. The CDR3 covers 15 residues. V lost 2 bases, J lost 0 bases, and 11 bases lay in between. Sequencing was carried out using blood, either unsorted or a sorted T cell fraction (not recorded which). The J gene is TRBJ2-7, the V gene TRBV6-5; D is perhaps TRBD1 (6 bases). This receptor was taken from a male donor with ankylosing spondylitis or in good health (not recorded which). For the CDR3, the DNA is TGTGCCAGCAGTTACCTGACAGGCTTCTCCTACGAGCAGTACTTC. Its protein is CASSYLTGFSYEQYF.